These 30 T cell receptor beta chains were sequenced from one sample in a study of T cells in Graves' hyperthyroidism and ophthalmopathy. The CDR3 regions of TCR beta were amplified from RNA transcripts. An initial round of RT-PCR targeting the TCR CDR3 relied on the HTBI primer set. MiXCR was run by TCRdb on the multiplex PCR reads, yielding one entry per CDR3 protein. The sample lists under 400,000 distinct CDR3 sequences; about 15% were seen once. What was sequenced was blood. These receptors originate from a woman between 18 and 30 years old with Graves' hyperthyroidism that later progressed to Graves' ophthalmopathy.

This clonotype was detected a few times. The chain couples TRBV6-2 or TRBV6-3 to TRBJ2-3; D ambiguous. Germline loops: CDR1 MNHEY, CDR2 SVGEGT. The CDR3 is 11 amino acids. V lost 6 bases and J lost 6, with 7 bases in between. CDR3 coding DNA: TGTGCCAGCAGGACCGCGGATACGCAGTATTTT. Translating it yields CASRTADTQYF.

This clonotype was recorded many times. J is TRBJ2-3 and V is TRBV20-1; D might be TRBD1 or TRBD2, each matching 6 bases. CDR3 length: 16 amino acids. V was cut by 5 bases and J by 4 bases, with 22 bases left in between. Germline V gene data show CDR1 as DFQATT and CDR2 as SNEGSKA (reference sequence). CDR3 sequence: CSAGGGSSSVPDTQYF. The CDR3 coding sequence is TGCAGTGCTGGAGGGGGGAGTAGCTCTGTCCCAGATACGCAGTATTTT.

Note on this clonotype: A much larger clone lies one base from this, so it may be a read error. This chain connects TRBV2 to TRBJ2-7; tentatively, D is TRBD2 (6 bases). The germline V gene encodes CDR1 SNHLY and CDR2 FYNNEI. This CDR3 is 15 amino acids long. The germline V and J ends were trimmed by 6 bases and 0 bases, with 15 bases remaining between them. The CDR3 here is CASSTGTLNSYEQYF. In nucleotides, the CDR3 is TGTGCCAGCAGCACCGGGACTTTGAACTCCTACGAGCAGTACTTC.

In this sample, this clonotype turned up many times. J is TRBJ1-1 and V is TRBV10-3; D gene unclear. V dropped 10 bases and J dropped 2 bases, with 14 bases sitting between them. CDR3 size: 13 residues. Germline loops: CDR1 ENHRY, CDR2 SYGVKD. The CDR3 sequence is CASQPDHNTEAFF. The CDR3 DNA reads TGTGCCAGCCAGCCTGACCACAACACTGAAGCTTTCTTT.

This chain joins TRBV12-3 or TRBV12-4 and TRBJ2-5; the D gene could be TRBD1 or TRBD2 (7 bases each). V was cut by 5 bases and J by 5 bases, with 18 bases left in between. The CDR3 has 15 residues. The CDR3 loop reads CASSPLAVRGETQYF. The CDR3 DNA reads as TGTGCCAGCAGTCCCCTAGCGGTCAGGGGGGAGACCCAGTACTTC.

The chain recombines TRBV2 with TRBJ1-1; D gene unclear. V was shortened by 2 bases and J by 3 bases, with 7 bases between the two germline ends. Germline loops: CDR1 SNHLY, CDR2 FYNNEI. The CDR3 sequence is 13 residues long. The CDR3 protein is CASSERGYTEAFF. The DNA of the CDR3 is TGTGCCAGCAGTGAAAGAGGGTACACTGAAGCTTTCTTT.

Only a few counts were recorded for this clonotype. The chain uses TRBV4-2 and TRBJ2-2, with D perhaps TRBD2 (6 bases). Trimming cost V 0 bases and J 6 bases, with 14 bases left between them. There are 16 residues in the CDR3. Per the germline V gene, CDR1 is LGHNA and CDR2 is YNFKEQ. CDR3 nucleotides: TGTGCCAGCAGCCAAGATGTCGGGAGATCCGCCGGGGAGCTGTTTTTT. Its protein product is CASSQDVGRSAGELFF.

This clonotype was counted ten times or more. V gene TRBV20-1 combines with J gene TRBJ1-2, with TRBD1 as a possible D gene (6 bases). The length of the CDR3 is 15 residues. The V gene's germline CDR1 is DFQATT and CDR2 SNEGSKA (reference sequence). V gave up 6 bases and J gave up 4 bases, with 21 bases separating them. In DNA, the CDR3 is TGCAGTGCCGAATCAATTGTGACAGGTTTCTATGGCTACACCTTC. Translated: CSAESIVTGFYGYTF.

This clonotype was recorded many times. The chain links TRBV28 to TRBJ2-1, with 9 bases fitting TRBD2. Per the germline V gene, CDR1 is MDHEN and CDR2 is SYDVKM. Trimming cost V 2 bases and J 5 bases; bases outside gene matches: 4. The CDR3 totals 15 residues. CDR3 in amino acids: CASSLGAGGDNEQFF. Written as DNA, the CDR3 is TGTGCCAGCAGTTTAGGTGCGGGAGGGGACAATGAGCAGTTCTTC. The entire variable domain, with the rest obtained from reference TRBV28 and TRBJ2-1, is as follows: DVKVTQSSRYLVKRTGEKVFLECVQDMDHENMFWYRQDPGLGLRLIYFSYDVKMKEKGDIPEGYSVSREKKERFSLILESASTNQTSMYLCASSLGAGGDNEQFFGPGTRLTVL.

This clonotype showed up many times. This rearrangement joins TRBV18 to TRBJ1-3, with D unclear. The CDR3 sequence is 15 residues long. In germline, CDR1 is KGHSH, CDR2 LQKENI. V dropped 0 bases and J dropped 4 bases, with 10 bases sitting between them. The CDR3 reads CASSPPQLTGNTIYF. The CDR3 bases are TGTGCCAGCTCACCACCCCAGCTCACGGGAAACACCATATATTTT.

The J gene is TRBJ1-2, the V gene TRBV7-9; D perhaps matches TRBD1 (5 bases). The CDR3 consists of 12 residues. The germline V gene has CDR1 SEHNR and CDR2 FQNEAQ (reference sequence). Trimming left V 8 bases short and J 8 bases short, with 15 bases between. CDR3 nucleotides: TGTGCCAGCCCCACGGTTTGGGGCGGCTACACCTTC. Translation: CASPTVWGGYTF.

The rearrangement links TRBV4-2 to TRBJ2-5; D tentatively reads TRBD1 or TRBD2 (5 bases each). The CDR3 covers 15 residues. Germline V gene sequence: CDR1 LGHNA, CDR2 YNFKEQ. Between the trimmed V and J ends, which lost 1 base and 2 bases, there was a span of 11 bases. CDR3 region: CASSQGGSGQETQYF. The CDR3 DNA sequence: TGTGCCAGCAGCCAAGGGGGGAGTGGACAAGAGACCCAGTACTTC.

As to this clonotype: The conserved phenylalanine or tryptophan normally closing the CDR3 is absent here, so this likely arose from a read error. This chain links TRBV2 with TRBJ2-7; perhaps TRBD1 as D (6 bases). Trimming stripped 6 bases from V and 0 bases from J, with 12 bases between. CDR1 and CDR2 (germline): SNHLY, FYNNEI. This CDR3 has 14 residues. In DNA form, the CDR3 reads TGTGCCAGCAGGGGGGACAAGGGCTCCTACGAGCAGTACCTC. Translation gives CASRGDKGSYEQYL.

About this clonotype: This may be a read error, as it is one base from a much larger clone. V gene TRBV20-1 combines with J gene TRBJ1-2; D gene unclear. Germline assignment: CDR1 DFQATT and CDR2 SNEGSKA (reference sequence). This CDR3 spans 13 amino acids. CDR3 sequence reads: CSASTATNYGSTF. CDR3 bases: TGCAGTGCTTCGACCGCCACTAACTATGGCTCCACCTTC.

This clonotype has a count of ten or more. J is TRBJ2-7 and V is TRBV2, with D tentatively TRBD2 (6 bases). The V gene lost 5 bases and the J gene lost 6 bases, with 17 bases spanning the gap. From germline, CDR1 is SNHLY and CDR2 FYNNEI. This CDR3 comprises 14 residues. CDR3 bases: TGTGCCAGCAGTAAGAGGACTAAGATCGCCGAGCAGTACTTC. It encodes CASSKRTKIAEQYF. Full variable domain (remainder filled in from reference TRBV2 and TRBJ2-7): EPEVTQTPSHQVTQMGQEVILRCVPISNHLYFYWYRQILGQKVEFLVSFYNNEISEKSEIFDDQFSVERPDGSNFTLKIRSTKLEDSAMYFCASSKRTKIAEQYFGPGTRLTVT.

The sample holds many counts of this clonotype. The chain has TRBV11-2 and TRBJ2-7, with 7 positions matching TRBD2. The junction had 5 bases not matched to a gene; V was cut back by 3 bases and J by 0 bases. CDR1 is SGHAT, CDR2 FQNNGV, per germline. This CDR3 region has 15 residues. This chain's CDR3 is CASSLSRGSSYEQYF. The DNA of the CDR3 is TGTGCCAGCAGCTTGTCGCGGGGGAGCTCCTACGAGCAGTACTTC.

This clonotype was observed a few times. The chain recombines TRBV9 with TRBJ2-7; D possibly matches TRBD1 or TRBD2 (5 bases each). Between the trimmed V and J ends, which lost 4 bases and 2 bases, there was a span of 13 bases. In germline, CDR1 is SGDLS, CDR2 YYNGEE. This CDR3 is built from 14 residues. CDR3: CASSTGPGTYEQYF. For the CDR3, the DNA is TGTGCCAGCAGCACGGGACCCGGTACCTACGAGCAGTACTTC. The entire variable domain, with the rest obtained from reference TRBV9 and TRBJ2-7, is as follows: DSGVTQTPKHLITATGQRVTLRCSPRSGDLSVYWYQQSLDQGLQFLIQYYNGEERAKGNILERFSAQQFPDLHSELNLSSLELGDSALYFCASSTGPGTYEQYFGPGTRLTVT.

This clonotype appeared many times. This chain uses TRBV20-1 with TRBJ2-7, with TRBD2 matching over 10 bases. Germline trimming cut 6 bases from V and 3 bases from J; bases unmatched to any gene: 2. The CDR3 spans 12 residues. The germline CDR1 and CDR2 sequences are DFQATT and SNEGSKA (reference sequence). The CDR3 DNA is TGCAGTGCAGAGCGGGAGGGCTACGAGCAGTACTTC. It codes for CSAEREGYEQYF.

With regard to this clonotype: A much more abundant neighbour one base away suggests this may be a read error. The V call is TRBV20-1, the J call TRBJ1-1, with a weak D call TRBD1 (5 bases). Germline-derived CDR1 and CDR2 are DFQATT and SNEGSKA (reference sequence). CDR3 length equals 16 residues. CDR3 loop: CSARDRLGRPDTEGFF. As DNA, the CDR3 is TGCAGTGCTAGAGATCGCTTAGGGAGGCCGGACACTGAAGGTTTCTTT.

This clonotype turned up a few times. V usage is TRBV30 and J usage is TRBJ2-1; weak D call: TRBD1 (6 bases). Per the germline V gene, CDR1 is GTSNPN and CDR2 is SVGIG (reference sequence). V was shortened by 8 bases and J by 0 bases, with 14 bases between the two germline ends. The CDR3 is 14 residues long. The CDR3 nucleotides read TGTGCCGGTAAACAGGGTTCCTCCTACAATGAGCAGTTCTTC. Its translation is CAGKQGSSYNEQFF.

This clonotype was seen repeatedly, ten times or more. The chain recombines TRBV7-8 with TRBJ2-1; 9 bases are a match to TRBD2. The CDR3 has 16 residues. V dropped 4 bases and J dropped 5; count of bases not matched to a gene: 9. CDR1 and CDR2 from the germline V gene are SGHVS and FQNEAQ. The CDR3 DNA reads TGTGCCAGCAGCTCCACCTGGCGGGAGGGCAACAATGAGCAGTTCTTC. Protein: CASSSTWREGNNEQFF.

This clonotype was observed at least ten times. This rearrangement joins TRBV28 to TRBJ1-5, with 9 nucleotides matching TRBD1. J lost 0 bases, V lost 1 base, and 10 bases had no gene match. The length of the CDR3 is 19 residues. Looked up from germline, CDR1 is MDHEN and CDR2 is SYDVKM. The CDR3 bases are TGTGCCAGCAGTTTATTAGGGACAGGGCCCCTCTATAGCAATCAGCCCCAGCATTTT. Residues: CASSLLGTGPLYSNQPQHF.

This clonotype has a count of ten or more. J is TRBJ2-1 and V is TRBV6-2 or TRBV6-3, with TRBD2 identical over 11 bases. This CDR3 spans 18 amino acids. The V gene's germline CDR1 is MNHEY and CDR2 SVGEGT. V lost 3 bases and J lost 8; bases outside the gene matches: 15. CDR3 sequence (DNA): TGTGCCAGCAGTTATCTCCCCTTTAGCGGGAGGGCGATCCATGAGCAGTTCTTC. As protein: CASSYLPFSGRAIHEQFF.

This clonotype was counted between two and nine times. The rearrangement joins TRBV20-1 to TRBJ1-4; 10 nucleotides align to TRBD1. V lost 0 bases to trimming and J lost 8 bases; unmatched junction nucleotides: 3. CDR1 DFQATT and CDR2 SNEGSKA come from the germline V gene (reference sequence). CDR3 length: 14 amino acids. CDR3 bases: TGCAGTGCTAGAGAGTGGGACAGGGGCGAAAAACTGTTTTTT. Encoded protein: CSAREWDRGEKLFF.

The gene calls are TRBV20-1 and TRBJ1-5, with 8 nucleotides matching TRBD1. J lost 0 bases, V lost 3 bases, and 10 bases had no gene match. In germline, CDR1 is DFQATT, CDR2 SNEGSKA (reference sequence). There are 17 residues in the CDR3. The CDR3 nucleotides read TGCAGTGCTAGTTATGTCGGGACAGGATATAGCAATCAGCCCCAGCATTTT. This sequence encodes CSASYVGTGYSNQPQHF.

This clonotype was recorded many times. The genes are TRBV2 and TRBJ2-1, with D possibly TRBD2 on 6 matching bases. Between the trimmed V and J ends, which lost 7 bases and 8 bases, there was a span of 6 bases. This CDR3 contains 10 residues. In germline, CDR1 is SNHLY, CDR2 FYNNEI. The CDR3 loop is CASTGDEQFF. CDR3 sequence (DNA): TGTGCCAGCACGGGAGATGAGCAGTTCTTC.

The V and J genes are TRBV7-8 and TRBJ1-2, with D maybe TRBD1 (5 bases). The V gene's germline CDR1 is SGHVS and CDR2 FQNEAQ. CDR3 length: 14 residues. V dropped 5 bases and J dropped 3 bases, with 13 bases sitting between them. DNA of the CDR3: TGTGCCAGCAGCCCAGGGCGGGGGGACTATGGCTACACCTTC. Amino acid sequence: CASSPGRGDYGYTF.

This clonotype was detected ten times or more. The chain carries TRBV7-3 and TRBJ2-6, with unresolved D. This CDR3 has 17 amino acids. Trimming took 1 base from V and 0 from J, leaving 10 bases between them. The V gene's germline CDR1 is SGHTA and CDR2 FQGTGA. CDR3 in amino acids: CASSLMAISSGANVLTF. The CDR3, as DNA: TGTGCCAGCAGCTTAATGGCAATTAGCTCTGGGGCCAACGTCCTGACTTTC.

This clonotype has ten or more counts. This chain connects TRBV2 to TRBJ1-1; D perhaps matches TRBD1 (6 bases). Trimming took off 5 bases at V and 11 bases at J, with 15 bases between the two ends. The germline CDR1 and CDR2 sequences are SNHLY and FYNNEI. This CDR3 comprises 12 residues. CDR3 sequence reads: CASSPMLGAAFF. The CDR3 DNA follows: TGTGCCAGCAGTCCGATGCTGGGGGCGGCTTTCTTT.

The chain recombines TRBV18 with TRBJ2-4; D is perhaps TRBD1 (5 bases). CDR1 is KGHSH and CDR2 is LQKENI in the germline V gene. This CDR3 is built from 15 residues. The V and J ends lost 3 bases and 0 bases respectively, with 9 bases between them. CDR3 protein: CASSPQGSAKNIQYF. The CDR3, as DNA: TGTGCCAGCTCACCGCAGGGTTCAGCCAAAAACATTCAGTACTTC.